One and the same sample provided the 2 T cell receptor beta chains below, sequenced in a study of human T cells and chemical hapten exposure. TCRdb re-analysed the RACE reads in MiXCR, keeping a single row per CDR3 protein. The sample holds 100,000 or so distinct CDR3 sequences, 7% to 10% seen once. The time point here: patch test 2, 6 weeks after DPC sensitization. Treatment described: therapeutic diphenylcyclopropenone sensitization with weekly scalp DPC. The sample consisted of whole blood, taken in connection with sensitization to the hapten diphenylcyclopropenone (DPC). The receptors here all came from a middle-aged woman with alopecia areata. Some clones in this sample may be carry-over from other donors' samples.

Regarding this clonotype: A read error may be the cause here, since a much bigger clone is one base away. The chain is built from TRBV7-9 and TRBJ2-2; D is perhaps TRBD2 (5 bases). The CDR3 loop spans 16 amino acids. CDR1 and CDR2 from the germline V gene are SEHNR and FQNEAQ (reference sequence). Between the trimmed V and J ends, which lost 2 bases and 1 base, there was a span of 11 bases. CDR3 residues: CASSLTTGLNTGELFF. CDR3 coding DNA: TGTGCCAGCAGCTTAACGACCGGACTGAACACCGGGGAGCTGTTTTTT.

CDR3 bases: TGTGCCAGCAGTCTAGGGGGGATGCAAAACATTCAGTACTTC. This gives the protein CASSLGGMQNIQYF. The rearrangement uses TRBV28 and TRBJ2-4, with D perhaps TRBD1 or TRBD2 (6 bases each). Trimming pared 5 bases from V and 5 bases from J, leaving 13 bases between. The CDR3 consists of 14 residues. CDR1 and CDR2 from the germline V gene are MDHEN and SYDVKM.